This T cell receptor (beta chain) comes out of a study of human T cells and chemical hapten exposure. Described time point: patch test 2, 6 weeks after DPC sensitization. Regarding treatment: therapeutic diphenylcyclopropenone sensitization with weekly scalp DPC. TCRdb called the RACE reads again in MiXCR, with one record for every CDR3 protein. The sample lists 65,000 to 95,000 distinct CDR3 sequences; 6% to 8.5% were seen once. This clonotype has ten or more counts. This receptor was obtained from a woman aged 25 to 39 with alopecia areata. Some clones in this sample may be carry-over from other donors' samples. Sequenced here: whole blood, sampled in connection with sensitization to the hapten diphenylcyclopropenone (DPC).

CDR3 nucleotides: TGCAGCGTTGCGTGGGATGAGCAGTTCTTC. It is translated as CSVAWDEQFF. J is TRBJ2-1 and V is TRBV29-1; no clear D gene. V was pared by 4 bases and J by 8 bases, with 6 bases between. This CDR3 region has 10 residues. The germline gives CDR1 SQVTM, CDR2 ANQGSEA.